Listed below are T cell receptor beta chains from one sample, sequenced in a study of T cell responses to AZD1222 COVID-19 vaccine. The data were produced by immunoSEQ multiplex PCR, yet TCRdb's version contains in-frame clones alone and is incomplete. The sample carries about 63,000 clones, about four fifths recorded once. The sequencing here drew on peripheral blood, taken 28 days after the second AZD1222 dose. The receptors come from an adult who received the AZD1222 COVID-19 vaccine. The CDR3 runs from the conserved cysteine through the conserved F or W. The D gene is left open where the match is weak. Some rows have no size entry. The others give once, few or many, or a class for an expanded clone.

d_gene	abundance	v_gene	j_gene	CDR3aa	CDR3nt
-	-	TRBV20-1	TRBJ2-1	CSASYFEAGLGNEQFF	TGCAGTGCTAGTTACTTTGAGGCGGGCCTAGGAAATGAGCAGTTCTTC
-	-	TRBV11-2	TRBJ2-7	CASSLRTGPYEQYF	TGTGCCAGCAGCTTACGGACGGGACCCTACGAGCAGTACTTC
TRBD1	-	TRBV6-1	TRBJ2-1	CASSRDSRNEQFF	TGTGCCAGCAGTCGGGACAGCCGCAATGAGCAGTTCTTC
-	-	TRBV4-3	TRBJ1-1	CASSQGPLGPEAFF	TGCGCCAGCAGCCAAGGGCCCCTAGGCCCTGAAGCTTTCTTT
-	-	TRBV6-5	TRBJ1-5	CASGRVGNQPQHF	TGTGCCAGTGGACGCGTGGGCAATCAGCCCCAGCATTTT
TRBD1	-	TRBV4-2	TRBJ2-7	CPRPQDDWGTGKPYEQYF	TGTCCCCGCCCCCAAGACGACTGGGGGACAGGCAAACCTTACGAGCAGTACTTC
-	once	TRBV25-1	TRBJ1-6	CASSPIHSRSPLHF	TGTGCCAGCAGTCCCATACATTCCCGTTCACCCCTCCACTTT
TRBD2	-	TRBV6-5	TRBJ2-3	CASTETSGGADTQYF	TGTGCCAGCACAGAAACTAGCGGGGGGGCAGATACGCAGTATTTT
-	-	TRBV13	TRBJ2-1	CASRRGLLAGYNEQFF	TGTGCCAGCAGGAGGGGCCTACTGGCGGGCTACAATGAGCAGTTCTTC
-	-	TRBV7-2	TRBJ1-6	CASSVTGRNSPLHF	TGTGCCAGCAGCGTTACAGGGAGGAATTCACCCCTCCACTTT
-	-	TRBV6-5	TRBJ1-2	CASSYSGGLLGGYTF	TGTGCCAGCAGTTACTCCGGCGGGCTTCTGGGTGGCTACACCTTC
-	-	TRBV30	TRBJ1-3	CAWRGTVRNTIYF	TGTGCCTGGAGGGGCACGGTGAGAAACACCATATATTTT
-	once	TRBV29-1	TRBJ1-2	CSVDPQGAGYGYTF	TGCAGCGTTGATCCGCAGGGAGCTGGCTATGGCTACACCTTC
-	-	TRBV5-1	TRBJ1-2	CASSSRGPGYTF	TGCGCCAGCAGCTCACGGGGGCCCGGCTACACCTTC
-	-	TRBV19	TRBJ2-4	CASTLDLAKNIQYF	TGTGCCAGTACCCTGGATCTAGCCAAAAACATTCAGTACTTC
-	-	TRBV12-3/TRBV12-4	TRBJ1-5	CASISTVGQPQHF	TGTGCCAGCATCTCGACGGTAGGTCAGCCCCAGCATTTT
-	-	TRBV7-2	TRBJ1-1	CASSFSIRTEAFF	TGTGCCAGCAGCTTTAGCATTCGCACTGAAGCTTTCTTT
TRBD2	-	TRBV7-2	TRBJ2-1	CASSLRQGSGGHNEQFF	TGTGCCAGCAGCTTACGGCAGGGGAGCGGGGGTCACAATGAGCAGTTCTTC
TRBD1	-	TRBV29-1	TRBJ1-1	CSVVRGTGRTEAFF	TGCAGCGTTGTCCGGGGGACAGGGCGAACTGAAGCTTTCTTT
TRBD2	-	TRBV10-3	TRBJ2-2	CAISGSGDANTGELFF	TGTGCCATCAGTGGGAGCGGGGACGCGAACACCGGGGAGCTGTTTTTT
-	-	TRBV25-1	TRBJ2-1	CASSARRSSYNEQFF	TGTGCCAGCAGTGCCCGGAGGTCCTCCTACAATGAGCAGTTCTTC
TRBD1	-	TRBV19	TRBJ1-5	CASSMGRGDRIQPQHF	TGTGCCAGTAGTATGGGGCGTGGGGACAGGATTCAGCCCCAGCATTTT
-	-	TRBV5-8	TRBJ1-6	CASSPDQAADSPLHF	TGTGCCAGCAGCCCCGACCAAGCAGCGGATTCACCCCTCCACTTT
TRBD2	-	TRBV10-3	TRBJ2-3	CAIRENIAGGKYTQYF	TGTGCCATCAGAGAAAATATAGCGGGGGGAAAATATACGCAGTATTTT
-	-	TRBV5-1	TRBJ1-5	CASSYDGSNQPQHF	TGCGCCAGCAGTTATGACGGTAGCAATCAGCCCCAGCATTTT
-	-	TRBV7-6	TRBJ2-2	CASSPLVDRNTGELFF	TGTGCCAGCAGCCCACTGGTCGATAGGAACACCGGGGAGCTGTTTTTT
TRBD2	-	TRBV11-2	TRBJ2-5	CASSRDPSGGFQETQYF	TGTGCCAGCAGCCGCGACCCTAGCGGGGGGTTCCAAGAGACCCAGTACTTC
-	once	TRBV6-5	TRBJ2-5	CASSRHFQETQYF	TGTGCCAGCAGTAGACATTTTCAAGAGACCCAGTACTTC
-	-	TRBV9	TRBJ1-2	CASSPVGPHYGYTF	TGTGCCAGCAGTCCCGTGGGCCCGCACTATGGCTACACCTTC